This TCR beta chain was obtained from a study of blood T cell repertoires in COVID-19. V dropped 11 bases and J dropped 0 bases, with 11 bases sitting between them. Germline loops: CDR1 SEHNR, CDR2 FQNEAQ (reference sequence). The CDR3 length is 13 residues. Some clones are missing from TCRdb's copy, which holds only in-frame ones; the method was immunoSEQ multiplex PCR. The sample has fewer than 200,000 clones, about 80% seen once. The sample consisted of peripheral blood. This TCR was recovered from a middle-aged woman with COVID-19, enrolled during active disease. The chain combines TRBV7-9 with TRBJ1-3, with D tentatively TRBD1 (5 bases). The CDR3 spells CAGGANSGNTIYF. CDR3 nucleotide sequence: TGTGCCGGAGGGGCGAACTCTGGAAACACCATATATTTT.